This paragraph covers one T cell receptor (beta chain) sequence. Clones were sequenced by immunoSEQ multiplex PCR, and TCRdb holds only the in-frame ones, with some missing. The sample lists around 20,000 clones, about 86% occurring once. This record comes from a study of blood T cell repertoires in COVID-19. From germline, CDR1 is SGHTA and CDR2 FQGNSA. Trimming pared 5 bases from V and 9 bases from J, leaving 16 bases between. This CDR3 spans 13 amino acids. The gene calls are TRBV7-2 and TRBJ2-5; possibly TRBD1 for D (6 bases). This TCR came from a human donor in a cohort sampled during active COVID-19. Sequencing was performed on peripheral blood. The CDR3 coding sequence is TGTGCCAGCAGCCTATCAGGGGAAGGGGCCCAGTACTTC. Its protein is CASSLSGEGAQYF.